This T cell receptor (beta chain) emerged from a study of OX40 agonist ivuxolimab in advanced cancers. The ends were cut back, 2 bases at V and 4 bases at J, with 14 bases in the middle. The germline V gene has CDR1 MNHEY and CDR2 SVGAGI. This CDR3 has 15 amino acids. TCRdb keeps only in-frame clones here, not all; method: immunoSEQ multiplex PCR. Altogether around 70,000 clones are present, around 80% being singletons, with the ten largest covering 5.5% to 8.5%. Sequencing was performed on CD4+ or CD8+ T cells sorted from blood, taken in a trial of the OX40 agonist ivuxolimab. This TCR came from an adult with an advanced solid tumor such as melanoma, head and neck, liver or kidney cancer. The chain joins TRBV6-5 to TRBJ2-5, with D possibly being TRBD1 (6 bases). Here the CDR3 DNA reads TGTGCCAGCAGTTACGGCCAGGGGATAGTAGAGACCCAGTACTTC. Translated, it gives CASSYGQGIVETQYF.